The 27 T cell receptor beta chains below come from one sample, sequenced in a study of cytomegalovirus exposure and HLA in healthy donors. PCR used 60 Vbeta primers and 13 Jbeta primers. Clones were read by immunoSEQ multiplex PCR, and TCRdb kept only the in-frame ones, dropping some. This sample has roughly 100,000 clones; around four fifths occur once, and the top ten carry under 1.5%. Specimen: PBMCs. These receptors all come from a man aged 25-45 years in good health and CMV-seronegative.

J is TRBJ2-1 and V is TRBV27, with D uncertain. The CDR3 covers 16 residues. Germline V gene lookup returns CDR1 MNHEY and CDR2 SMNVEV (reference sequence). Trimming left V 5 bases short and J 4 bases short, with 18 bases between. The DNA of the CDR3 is TGTGCCAGCAGTCTCAACTACCGAGTCATTTACAATGAGCAGTTCTTC. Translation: CASSLNYRVIYNEQFF.

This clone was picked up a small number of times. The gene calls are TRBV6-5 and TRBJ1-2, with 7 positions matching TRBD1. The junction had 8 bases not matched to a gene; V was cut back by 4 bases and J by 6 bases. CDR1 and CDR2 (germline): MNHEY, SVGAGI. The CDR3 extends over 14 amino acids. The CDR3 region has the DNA TGTGCCAGCAGTTCTACAGGGGAAGGAAATGGCTACACCTTC. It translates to CASSSTGEGNGYTF.

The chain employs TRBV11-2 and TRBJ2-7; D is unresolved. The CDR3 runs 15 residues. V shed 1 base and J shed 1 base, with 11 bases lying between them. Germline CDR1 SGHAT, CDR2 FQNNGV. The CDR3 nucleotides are TGTGCCAGCAGCTTAGGTCAGGCTGATTCCTACGAGCAGTACTTC. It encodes CASSLGQADSYEQYF.

CDR3 DNA: TGTGCCAGCAGTTTACCGGGGCCAGGGGGCTTCTACGAGCAGTACTTC. Translation: CASSLPGPGGFYEQYF. The chain has TRBV28 and TRBJ2-7, with TRBD1 matching 8 bases. CDR1 and CDR2 from the germline V gene are MDHEN and SYDVKM. The V segment lost 2 bases and the J segment 3 bases; nucleotides outside the gene matches: 9. The CDR3 sequence is 16 residues long.

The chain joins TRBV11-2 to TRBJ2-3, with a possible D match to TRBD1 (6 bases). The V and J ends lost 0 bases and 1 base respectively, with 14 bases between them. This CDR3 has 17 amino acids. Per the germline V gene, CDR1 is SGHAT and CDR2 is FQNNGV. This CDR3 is CASSLDRRQARTDTQYF. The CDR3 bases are TGTGCCAGCAGCTTAGATCGGAGACAGGCTCGCACAGATACGCAGTATTTT.

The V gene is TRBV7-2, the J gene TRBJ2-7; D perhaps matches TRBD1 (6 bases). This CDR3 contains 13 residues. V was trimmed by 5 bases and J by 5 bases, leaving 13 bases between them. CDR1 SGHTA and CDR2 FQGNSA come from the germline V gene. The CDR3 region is CASSGRGFHEQYF. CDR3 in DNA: TGTGCCAGCAGCGGCAGGGGCTTCCACGAGCAGTACTTC.

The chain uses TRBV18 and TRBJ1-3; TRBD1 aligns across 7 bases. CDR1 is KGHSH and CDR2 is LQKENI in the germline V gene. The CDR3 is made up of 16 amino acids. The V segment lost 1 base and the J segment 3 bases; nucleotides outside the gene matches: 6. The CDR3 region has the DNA TGTGCCAGCTCACCACGGGAAGGGGGCTATGGAAACACCATATATTTT. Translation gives CASSPREGGYGNTIYF.

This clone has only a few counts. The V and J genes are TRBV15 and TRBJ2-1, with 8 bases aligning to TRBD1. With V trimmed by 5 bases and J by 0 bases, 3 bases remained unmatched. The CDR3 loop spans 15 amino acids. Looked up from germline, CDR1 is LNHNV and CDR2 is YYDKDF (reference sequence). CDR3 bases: TGTGCCACCAGCGGGGACAGGAGCTCCTACAATGAGCAGTTCTTC. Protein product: CATSGDRSSYNEQFF.

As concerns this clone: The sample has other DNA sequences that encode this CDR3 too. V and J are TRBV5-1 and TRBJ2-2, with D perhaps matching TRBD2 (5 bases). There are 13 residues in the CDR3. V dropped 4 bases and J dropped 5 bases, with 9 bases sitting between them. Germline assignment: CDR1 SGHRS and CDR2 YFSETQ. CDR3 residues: CASSPSGTGELFF. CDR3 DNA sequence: TGCGCCAGCAGCCCCTCGGGGACCGGGGAGCTGTTTTTT.

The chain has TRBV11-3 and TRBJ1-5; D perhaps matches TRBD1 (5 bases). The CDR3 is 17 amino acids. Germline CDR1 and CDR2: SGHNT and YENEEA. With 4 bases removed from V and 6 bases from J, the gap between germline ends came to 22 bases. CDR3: CASSSRNLGGAGQPQHF. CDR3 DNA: TGTGCCAGCAGCTCCCGAAATTTGGGTGGGGCCGGTCAGCCCCAGCATTTT.

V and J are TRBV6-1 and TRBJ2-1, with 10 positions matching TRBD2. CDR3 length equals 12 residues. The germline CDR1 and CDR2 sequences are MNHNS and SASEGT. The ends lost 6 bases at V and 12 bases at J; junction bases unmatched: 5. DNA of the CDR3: TGTGCCAGCAGACCTATAGCGGGGGGGCAGTTCTTC. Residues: CASRPIAGGQFF.

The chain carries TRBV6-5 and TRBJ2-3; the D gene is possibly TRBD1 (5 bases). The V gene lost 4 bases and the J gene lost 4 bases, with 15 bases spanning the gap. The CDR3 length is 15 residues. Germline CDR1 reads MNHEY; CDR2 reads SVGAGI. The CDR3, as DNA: TGTGCCAGCAGTTCGCCGGATAGGGGTGCAGATACGCAGTATTTT. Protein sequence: CASSSPDRGADTQYF.

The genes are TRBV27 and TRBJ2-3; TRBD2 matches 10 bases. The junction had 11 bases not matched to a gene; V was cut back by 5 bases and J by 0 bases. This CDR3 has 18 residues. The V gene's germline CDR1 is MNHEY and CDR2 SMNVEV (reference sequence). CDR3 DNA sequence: TGTGCCAGCAGTCTTCTTCCCCCGACTAGCGGGAGCACAGATACGCAGTATTTT. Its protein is CASSLLPPTSGSTDTQYF.

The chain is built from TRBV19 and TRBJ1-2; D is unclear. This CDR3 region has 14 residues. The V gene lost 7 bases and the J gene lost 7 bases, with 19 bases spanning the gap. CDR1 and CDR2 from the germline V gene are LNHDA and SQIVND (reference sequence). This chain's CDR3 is CASKGPTGIGGYTF. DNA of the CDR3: TGTGCCAGTAAAGGGCCGACGGGGATCGGTGGCTACACCTTC.

The CDR3 nucleotides read TGTGCCAGCAGTTTATCAGGGGAGGGCTATGGCTACACCTTC. It yields the protein CASSLSGEGYGYTF. V usage is TRBV28 and J usage is TRBJ1-2, with D perhaps TRBD1 (6 bases). This CDR3 is 14 amino acids long. CDR1 is MDHEN and CDR2 is SYDVKM in the germline V gene. V was clipped by 1 base and J by 4 bases, with 10 bases between them.

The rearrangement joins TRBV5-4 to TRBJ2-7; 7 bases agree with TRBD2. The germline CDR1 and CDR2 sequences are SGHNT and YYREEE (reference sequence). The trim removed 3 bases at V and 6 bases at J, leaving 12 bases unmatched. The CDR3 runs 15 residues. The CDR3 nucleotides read TGTGCCAGCAGCTCGAGACTTGGACTAGTCTTCGAGCAGTACTTC. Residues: CASSSRLGLVFEQYF.

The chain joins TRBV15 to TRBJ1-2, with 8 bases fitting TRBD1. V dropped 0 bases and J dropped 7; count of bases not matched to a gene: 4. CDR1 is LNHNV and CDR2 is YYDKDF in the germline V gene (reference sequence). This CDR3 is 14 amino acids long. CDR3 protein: CATSRDRGQGGYTF. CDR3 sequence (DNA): TGTGCCACCAGCAGAGACAGGGGGCAGGGTGGCTACACCTTC.

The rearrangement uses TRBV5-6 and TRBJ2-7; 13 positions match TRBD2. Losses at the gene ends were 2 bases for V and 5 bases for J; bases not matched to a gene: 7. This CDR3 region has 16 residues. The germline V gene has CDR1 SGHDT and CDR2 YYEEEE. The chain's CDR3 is CASSFRTSGRMHEQYF. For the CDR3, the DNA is TGTGCCAGCAGCTTCCGGACTAGCGGGAGAATGCACGAGCAGTACTTC. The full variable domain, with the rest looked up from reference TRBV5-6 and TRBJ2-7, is DAGVTQSPTHLIKTRGQQVTLRCSPKSGHDTVSWYQQALGQGPQFIFQYYEEEERQRGNFPDRFSGHQFPNYSSELNVNALLLGDSALYLCASSFRTSGRMHEQYFGPGTRLTVT.

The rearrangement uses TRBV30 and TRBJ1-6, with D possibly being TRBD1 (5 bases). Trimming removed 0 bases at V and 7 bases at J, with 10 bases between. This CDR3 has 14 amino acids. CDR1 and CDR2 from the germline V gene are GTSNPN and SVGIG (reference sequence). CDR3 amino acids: CAWSVKGENSPLHF. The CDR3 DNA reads TGTGCCTGGAGTGTGAAAGGGGAAAATTCACCCCTCCACTTT.

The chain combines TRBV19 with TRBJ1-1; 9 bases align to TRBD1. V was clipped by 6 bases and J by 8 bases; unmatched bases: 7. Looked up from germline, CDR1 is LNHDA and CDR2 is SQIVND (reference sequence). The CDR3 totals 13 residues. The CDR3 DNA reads TGTGCCAGTAGGCGACAGGGGGACGCCGAAGCTTTCTTT. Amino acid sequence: CASRRQGDAEAFF.

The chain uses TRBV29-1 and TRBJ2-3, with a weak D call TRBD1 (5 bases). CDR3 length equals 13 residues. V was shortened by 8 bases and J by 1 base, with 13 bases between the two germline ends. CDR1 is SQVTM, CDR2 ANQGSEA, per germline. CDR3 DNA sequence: TGCAGCAAGATGCAGGGCGGCACAGATACGCAGTATTTT. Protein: CSKMQGGTDTQYF.

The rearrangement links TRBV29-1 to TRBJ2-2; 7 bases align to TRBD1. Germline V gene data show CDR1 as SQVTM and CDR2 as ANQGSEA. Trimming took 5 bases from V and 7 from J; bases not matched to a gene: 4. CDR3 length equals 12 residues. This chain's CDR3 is CSVQQGYGELFF. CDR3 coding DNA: TGCAGCGTTCAACAGGGGTACGGGGAGCTGTTTTTT.

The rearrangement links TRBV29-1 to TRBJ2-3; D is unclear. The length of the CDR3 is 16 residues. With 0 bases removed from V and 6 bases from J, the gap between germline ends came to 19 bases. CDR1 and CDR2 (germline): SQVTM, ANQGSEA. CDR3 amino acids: CSVEDRYSRSSDTQYF. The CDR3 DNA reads TGCAGCGTTGAAGATCGTTACAGTAGATCGTCCGATACGCAGTATTTT.

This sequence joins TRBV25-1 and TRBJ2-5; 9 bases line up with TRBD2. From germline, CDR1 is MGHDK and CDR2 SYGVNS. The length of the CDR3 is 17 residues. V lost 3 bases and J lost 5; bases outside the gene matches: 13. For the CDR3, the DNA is TGTGCCAGCAGTGACCACGCAGGTAGCGGGGGCTTTGAGACCCAGTACTTC. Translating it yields CASSDHAGSGGFETQYF.

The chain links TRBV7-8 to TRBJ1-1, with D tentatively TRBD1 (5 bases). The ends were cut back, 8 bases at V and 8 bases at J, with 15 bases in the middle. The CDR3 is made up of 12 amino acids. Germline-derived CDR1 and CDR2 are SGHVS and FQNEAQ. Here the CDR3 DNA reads TGTGCCAGCCTTGCCCAGGGATTGGAAGCTTTCTTT. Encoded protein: CASLAQGLEAFF.

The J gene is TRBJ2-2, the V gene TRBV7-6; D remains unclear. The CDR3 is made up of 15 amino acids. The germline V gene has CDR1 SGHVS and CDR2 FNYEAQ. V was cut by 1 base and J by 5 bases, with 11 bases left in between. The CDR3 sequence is CASSLVPGGTGELFF. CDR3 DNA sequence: TGTGCCAGCAGCTTAGTGCCCGGTGGTACCGGGGAGCTGTTTTTT.

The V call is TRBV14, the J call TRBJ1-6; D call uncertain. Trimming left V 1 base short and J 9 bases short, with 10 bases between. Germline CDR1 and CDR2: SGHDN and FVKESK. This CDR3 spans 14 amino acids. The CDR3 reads CASSQAVRFSPLHF. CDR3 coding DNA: TGTGCCAGCAGCCAAGCGGTGAGGTTTTCACCCCTCCACTTT. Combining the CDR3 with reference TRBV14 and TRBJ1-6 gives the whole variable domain EAGVTQFPSHSVIEKGQTVTLRCDPISGHDNLYWYRRVMGKEIKFLLHFVKESKQDESGMPNNRFLAERTGGTYSTLKVQPAELEDSGVYFCASSQAVRFSPLHFGNGTRLTVT.